One sample yielded the 27 T cell receptor beta chains listed below, sequenced in a study of CD8+CD57+ T cells in acquired aplastic anemia. For CDR3 and TCR beta VDJ profiling, genomic DNA was the template used. TCRdb re-called the reads through MiXCR, storing one row per CDR3 protein. The sample lists some 170,000 distinct CDR3 sequences, roughly 43% occurring once. Sequencing was done on patients that had shown CD8+CD57+ cell expansion by flow cytometry. What was sequenced was sorted CD4+, CD8+, or CD8+CD57+ T cells (not recorded which) from PBMCs. These receptor sequences come from a human donor with aplastic anemia.

V usage is TRBV24-1 and J usage is TRBJ2-3; unclear D gene. V lost 11 bases and J 3 bases, leaving 20 bases between the germline ends. This CDR3 has 15 amino acids. CDR1 is KGHDR, CDR2 SFDVKD, per germline. The CDR3 nucleotides read TGTGCCAGCAGAACCCGATATGATAAGACAGATACGCAGTATTTT. This translates into CASRTRYDKTDTQYF.

The chain uses TRBV30 and TRBJ1-2, with D uncertain. V was shortened by 5 bases and J by 6 bases, with 10 bases between the two germline ends. The CDR3 loop spans 11 amino acids. CDR1 and CDR2 (germline): GTSNPN, SVGIG (reference sequence). CDR3 sequence: CAWGAGDGYTF. Here the CDR3 DNA reads TGTGCCTGGGGAGCAGGAGATGGCTACACCTTC.

This clonotype was detected only a few times. This rearrangement joins TRBV18 to TRBJ2-2; D remains ambiguous. CDR3 size: 15 residues. Germline V gene lookup returns CDR1 KGHSH and CDR2 LQKENI. The V end was cut by 5 bases, the J end by 4 bases, with 14 bases between. CDR3 nucleotides: TGTGCCAGCTCAGAGTTCGGAACACGCACCGGGGAGCTGTTTTTT. It yields the protein CASSEFGTRTGELFF.

Ten or more counts support this clonotype. The chain recombines TRBV5-4 with TRBJ1-2, with D unclear. The V and J ends lost 4 bases and 1 base respectively, with 8 bases between them. The CDR3 loop spans 13 amino acids. Germline CDR1 reads SGHNT; CDR2 reads YYREEE (reference sequence). CDR3 sequence: CASSPRDNYGYTF. The CDR3 DNA sequence: TGTGCCAGCAGCCCCCGGGATAACTATGGCTACACCTTC.

This clonotype was detected many times. V is TRBV6-5 and J is TRBJ1-2; no firm D call. The CDR3 spans 13 residues. The germline V gene has CDR1 MNHEY and CDR2 SVGAGI. Trimming took 6 bases from V and 0 from J, leaving 8 bases between them. In DNA, the CDR3 is TGTGCCAGCAGGGACGGCACTAACTATGGCTACACCTTC. It specifies CASRDGTNYGYTF.

There are many counts of this clonotype. This sequence joins TRBV29-1 and TRBJ2-5; TRBD1 is a possible D gene (5 bases). Germline values: CDR1 SQVTM, CDR2 ANQGSEA. The CDR3 covers 12 residues. Trimming shortened V by 8 bases and J by 7 bases, and 17 bases separated the two germline ends. Written as DNA, the CDR3 is TGCAGCTCACAGGTGTCTATGGGGACCCAGTACTTC. Amino acid sequence: CSSQVSMGTQYF. The variable domain in full, completed from reference TRBV29-1 and TRBJ2-5, reads SAVISQKPSRDICQRGTSLTIQCQVDSQVTMMFWYRQQPGQSLTLIATANQGSEATYESGFVIDKFPISRPNLTFSTLTVSNMSPEDSSIYLCSSQVSMGTQYFGPGTRLLVL.

This clonotype appeared many times. The chain combines TRBV12-3 or TRBV12-4 with TRBJ1-1; tentatively, D is TRBD1 (6 bases). The CDR3 has 18 amino acids. V lost 5 bases and J 2 bases, leaving 24 bases between the germline ends. The CDR3 nucleotides are TGTGCCAGCAGTGAATCGTGGACAGCCAGACAGAGAAACACTGAAGCTTTCTTT. This sequence encodes CASSESWTARQRNTEAFF.

This clonotype has ten or more counts. The rearrangement links TRBV3-1 to TRBJ1-3; D not certain. Trimming took off 3 bases at V and 0 bases at J, with 6 bases between the two ends. The germline CDR1 and CDR2 sequences are LGHDT and YNNKEL (reference sequence). The CDR3 totals 14 residues. CDR3: CASSQLASGNTIYF. CDR3 nucleotide sequence: TGTGCCAGCAGCCAGTTGGCCTCTGGAAACACCATATATTTT.

This clonotype was seen at least ten times. The rearrangement links TRBV7-2 to TRBJ2-1; 15 bases agree with TRBD2. The V gene end was trimmed by 5 bases and the J gene end by 7 bases; junction bases not matched to a gene: 9. This CDR3 contains 17 residues. Looked up from germline, CDR1 is SGHTA and CDR2 is FQGNSA. The CDR3 DNA follows: TGTGCCAGCAGCCGTCAGGGGACTAGCGGGGGGTTGAATGAGCAGTTCTTC. It translates to CASSRQGTSGGLNEQFF.

This clonotype came up a few times. This may be a read error, as it is one base from a much larger clone. The CDR3: CASSQGRVGTQYF. In DNA, the CDR3 is TGTGCCAGCAGCCAAGGTAGGGTGGGGACCCAGTACTTC. The chain combines TRBV7-4 with TRBJ2-5, with unresolved D. The germline gives CDR1 SGHVT, CDR2 SQSDAQ. The CDR3 contains 13 residues. Trimming stripped 5 bases from V and 7 bases from J, with 14 bases between.

This clonotype has more than one count but fewer than ten. The chain employs TRBV2 and TRBJ2-7; tentatively, D is TRBD1 or TRBD2 (5 bases each). The CDR3 is 12 amino acids. The ends were cut back, 6 bases at V and 3 bases at J, with 9 bases in the middle. Germline V CDR1 and CDR2: SNHLY, FYNNEI. CDR3 protein: CASRGDVYEQYF. CDR3 nucleotides: TGTGCCAGCAGGGGGGACGTCTACGAGCAGTACTTC.

The chain has TRBV5-5 and TRBJ2-7; the D call may be TRBD1 or TRBD2 (5 bases each). Germline CDR1 is SGHKS and CDR2 is YYEKEE (reference sequence). This CDR3 is 15 amino acids long. V lost 0 bases and J 3 bases, leaving 13 bases between the germline ends. The CDR3 loop reads CASSLGAGRGYEQYF. CDR3 nucleotide sequence: TGTGCCAGCAGCTTGGGGGCAGGGAGAGGCTACGAGCAGTACTTC.

The J gene is TRBJ1-3, the V gene TRBV7-9; the match to TRBD1 covers 8 bases. CDR3 length: 15 residues. With V trimmed by 5 bases and J by 7 bases, 10 bases remained unmatched. Germline CDR1 SEHNR, CDR2 FQNEAQ (reference sequence). In nucleotides, the CDR3 is TGTGCCAGCAGCACCCCTGGACAGGGACAGAACACCATATATTTT. This encodes CASSTPGQGQNTIYF.

A single count supports this clonotype. The chain combines TRBV5-1 with TRBJ1-1; weak D call: TRBD1 (6 bases). Germline values: CDR1 SGHRS, CDR2 YFSETQ. The CDR3 runs 16 residues. Trimming left V 0 bases short and J 3 bases short, with 15 bases between. For the CDR3, the DNA is TGCGCCAGCAGCTTGGGAACAGGGTTTCAGGACACTGAAGCTTTCTTT. Its protein product is CASSLGTGFQDTEAFF.

The rearrangement links TRBV12-3 or TRBV12-4 to TRBJ1-4; TRBD1 matches at 9 bases. V lost 5 bases, J lost 7 bases, and 5 bases stayed unmatched. This CDR3 contains 14 residues. CDR3 DNA sequence: TGTGCCAGCAGTCGCGGGACAGGGATTGAAAAACTGTTTTTT. The encoded protein is CASSRGTGIEKLFF.

The chain is built from TRBV2 and TRBJ2-7; TRBD2 matches 9 bases. CDR1 and CDR2 (germline): SNHLY, FYNNEI. J lost 5 bases, V lost 6 bases, and 11 bases had no gene match. The CDR3 contains 15 residues. As DNA, the CDR3 is TGTGCCAGCAGCTGGGCCGCGGGAGGGCCGAACGAGCAGTACTTC. Translating gives CASSWAAGGPNEQYF.

This clonotype was seen only a few times. The chain employs TRBV6-5 and TRBJ2-7; 9 bases are a match to TRBD1. Trimming at V came to 0 bases and at J to 6 bases, leaving 3 bases not matched to a gene. Germline CDR1 reads MNHEY; CDR2 reads SVGAGI. The CDR3 length is 14 residues. The CDR3 spells CASSYSGQGFEQYF. CDR3 nucleotides: TGTGCCAGCAGTTACTCGGGACAGGGCTTCGAGCAGTACTTC.

The chain links TRBV9 to TRBJ2-1; 12 bases line up with TRBD2. Trimming cost V 3 bases and J 9 bases; bases outside gene matches: 1. There are 13 residues in the CDR3. The germline gives CDR1 SGDLS, CDR2 YYNGEE. CDR3 sequence reads: CASSETSGGEQFF. As DNA, the CDR3 is TGTGCCAGCAGCGAGACTAGCGGGGGTGAGCAGTTCTTC.

The V call is TRBV10-3, the J call TRBJ1-5, with TRBD1 matching 9 bases. The CDR3 contains 17 residues. The J segment lost 6 bases and the V segment lost 0 bases, leaving 9 bases of the junction unmatched. The germline CDR1 and CDR2 sequences are ENHRY and SYGVKD. The CDR3 loop is CAISESVDRGGSQPQHF. The DNA of the CDR3 is TGTGCCATCAGTGAGTCTGTGGACAGGGGAGGTAGTCAGCCCCAGCATTTT.

Ten or more counts support this clonotype. V is TRBV3-1 and J is TRBJ2-7, with D uncertain. V gave up 0 bases and J gave up 4 bases, with 4 bases separating them. Germline loops: CDR1 LGHDT, CDR2 YNNKEL (reference sequence). This CDR3 has 12 amino acids. The DNA for the CDR3 is TGTGCCAGCAGCCAAGATAGGTACGAGCAGTACTTC. Its protein product is CASSQDRYEQYF.

This clonotype is a singleton in its sample. The chain combines TRBV29-1 with TRBJ2-5; D remains unclear. The CDR3 totals 13 residues. Germline CDR1 SQVTM, CDR2 ANQGSEA. V was cut by 3 bases and J by 5 bases, with 13 bases left in between. The DNA of the CDR3 is TGCAGCGTTGATCTAGTAGCTTTGGAGACCCAGTACTTC. This sequence encodes CSVDLVALETQYF.

The chain couples TRBV2 to TRBJ2-3; 12 nucleotides match TRBD2. The trim removed 2 bases at V and 1 base at J, leaving 10 bases unmatched. CDR3 length: 19 amino acids. Germline lookup yields CDR1 SNHLY and CDR2 FYNNEI. CDR3 in DNA: TGTGCCAGCAGTGAACGGGGGCCGGGACTAGCGGGCCGCACAGATACGCAGTATTTT. This gives the protein CASSERGPGLAGRTDTQYF.

The chain recombines TRBV7-3 with TRBJ1-1; no firm D call. The CDR3 runs 14 residues. Trimming removed 0 bases from V and 1 base from J, with 6 bases in between. The germline V gene has CDR1 SGHTA and CDR2 FQGTGA. Written as DNA, the CDR3 is TGTGCCAGCAGCTTAACGGGGAGGAACACTGAAGCTTTCTTT. Its translation: CASSLTGRNTEAFF.

The chain is built from TRBV2 and TRBJ2-3; 12 nucleotides align to TRBD1. V lost 5 bases, J lost 6 bases, and 6 bases stayed unmatched. The germline CDR1 and CDR2 sequences are SNHLY and FYNNEI. The CDR3 is made up of 15 amino acids. The CDR3 protein is CASSRDRGRGDTQYF. The DNA of the CDR3 is TGTGCCAGCAGTCGGGACAGGGGGCGCGGTGATACGCAGTATTTT. Drawing the rest from reference TRBV2 and TRBJ2-3, the complete variable domain is EPEVTQTPSHQVTQMGQEVILRCVPISNHLYFYWYRQILGQKVEFLVSFYNNEISEKSEIFDDQFSVERPDGSNFTLKIRSTKLEDSAMYFCASSRDRGRGDTQYFGPGTRLTVL.

This clonotype occurred once. The chain employs TRBV11-1 and TRBJ2-7; 13 positions agree with TRBD2. The CDR3 has 20 amino acids. Germline V gene data show CDR1 as SGHAT and CDR2 as FQDESV (reference sequence). After removal of 6 bases from V and 6 bases from J, the junction contained 23 bases not matched to a gene. The CDR3 here is CASSVNFFTSGGVRGSEQYF. The CDR3 DNA reads TGTGCCAGCAGTGTAAATTTCTTTACTAGCGGGGGGGTGCGTGGCAGCGAGCAGTACTTC.

This clonotype was seen a handful of times. CDR3: CASTPRGTYNEQFF. The CDR3 DNA is TGTGCCAGCACCCCTAGGGGGACCTACAATGAGCAGTTCTTC. The gene calls are TRBV5-4 and TRBJ2-1; D possibly corresponds to TRBD1 (6 bases). Between the trimmed V and J ends, which lost 6 bases and 2 bases, there was a span of 12 bases. The germline V gene has CDR1 SGHNT and CDR2 YYREEE (reference sequence). This CDR3 comprises 14 residues.

This clonotype turned up a few times. The chain is built from TRBV24-1 and TRBJ2-2; D remains unclear. The CDR3 covers 13 residues. Germline CDR1 reads KGHDR; CDR2 reads SFDVKD. The V end lost 9 bases, the J end lost 0 bases, and 7 bases lay between the germline ends. This chain's CDR3 is CATFGANTGELFF. The CDR3, as DNA: TGTGCCACCTTTGGGGCGAACACCGGGGAGCTGTTTTTT.